This is a list of T cell receptor beta chains from one sample in a study of cytomegalovirus exposure and HLA in healthy donors. The method was immunoSEQ multiplex PCR; TCRdb's version includes in-frame clones alone and lacks a portion of them. The repertoire holds roughly 150,000 clones, roughly 64% seen once, with over 2.5% in the top ten. The sample comprised PBMCs. These TCRs come from a woman aged 30 to 39 in good health and CMV-seropositive. The CDR3 runs from the conserved cysteine through the conserved F or W. Fields, in order: V gene, J gene, clone size, D gene, CDR3 protein, CDR3 DNA. A D gene is named only where the DNA matches it firmly. Part of the rows lack a size; the others show once, few, many or a class for expanded clones.

>TRBV14|TRBJ2-5|NA|TRBD1
CASSQGFWQGAGETQYF
TGTGCCAGCAGCCAAGGATTCTGGCAGGGGGCAGGAGAGACCCAGTACTTC
>TRBV25-1|TRBJ2-7|once|TRBD2
CASNRGGSYEQYF
TGTGCCAGCAACCGCGGGGGCTCCTACGAGCAGTACTTC
>TRBV5-6|TRBJ1-2|NA|TRBD1
CASSMNRGAYGYTF
TGTGCCAGCAGCATGAACAGGGGAGCCTATGGCTACACCTTC
>TRBV5-1|TRBJ1-4|NA|NA
CASSLQGTNEKLFF
TGCGCCAGCAGCTTGCAGGGGACAAATGAAAAACTGTTTTTT
>TRBV9|TRBJ1-2|NA|NA
CASGRNNYGYTF
TGTGCCAGCGGCAGGAACAACTATGGCTACACCTTC
>TRBV28|TRBJ2-3|NA|NA
CASSSSQAPDTQYF
TGTGCCAGCAGTAGCTCTCAAGCACCAGATACGCAGTATTTT
>TRBV30|TRBJ2-7|NA|NA
CAWSLDSSYEQYF
TGTGCCTGGAGTTTGGACAGCAGCTACGAGCAGTACTTC
>TRBV10-3|TRBJ2-3|NA|NA
CAVRGGEKGHGSTDTQYF
TGTGCCGTCAGGGGGGGGGAAAAGGGCCATGGTTCCACAGATACGCAGTATTTT
>TRBV5-4|TRBJ2-7|once|NA
CASSFGEPGEQYF
TGTGCCAGCAGCTTTGGGGAGCCGGGAGAGCAGTACTTC
>TRBV6-4|TRBJ2-1|NA|NA
CASSDSSGEQFF
TGTGCCAGCAGTGACTCGAGCGGCGAGCAGTTCTTC
>TRBV7-9|TRBJ2-2|NA|NA
CASSTDRRNTGELFF
TGTGCCAGCAGCACAGACAGACGAAACACCGGGGAGCTGTTTTTT
>TRBV7-8|TRBJ2-7|NA|NA
CASSQGQAGTNEQYF
TGTGCCAGCAGCCAAGGACAGGCGGGGACGAACGAGCAGTACTTC
>TRBV13|TRBJ2-5|few|NA
CASKGAGSQETQYF
TGTGCCAGTAAGGGGGCGGGGAGCCAAGAGACCCAGTACTTC
>TRBV13|TRBJ2-3|NA|TRBD2
CASSSTSGRGDTQYF
TGTGCCAGCAGCTCGACTAGCGGGAGAGGAGATACGCAGTATTTT
>TRBV18|TRBJ1-1|NA|NA
CASSPTGLNTEAFF
TGTGCCAGCTCACCAACAGGGCTGAACACTGAAGCTTTCTTT
>TRBV6-5|TRBJ2-7|once|TRBD2
CASSYSQGAGAHEQYF
TGTGCCAGCAGTTACTCACAGGGAGCGGGAGCACACGAGCAGTACTTC
>TRBV7-2|TRBJ2-1|few|TRBD2
CASSSDSGGYNEQFF
TGTGCCAGCAGCTCAGATAGCGGGGGGTACAATGAGCAGTTCTTC
>TRBV18|TRBJ2-1|NA|TRBD2
CASSRGLAGYNEQFF
TGTGCCAGCTCACGAGGACTAGCGGGATACAATGAGCAGTTCTTC
>TRBV4-1|TRBJ2-5|NA|TRBD2
CASSQGLLAGEVRETQYF
TGCGCCAGCAGCCAAGGACTACTAGCGGGAGAGGTTCGTGAGACCCAGTACTTC
>TRBV2|TRBJ1-6|NA|NA
CASMDRLSSPLHF
TGTGCCAGCATGGACAGACTGTCGTCACCCCTCCACTTT
>TRBV10-2|TRBJ1-1|NA|NA
CASRTPGAGTEAFF
TGCGCCAGCAGGACACCAGGCGCCGGCACTGAAGCTTTCTTT
>TRBV7-9|TRBJ1-2|NA|NA
CASSLTAYNYGYTF
TGTGCCAGCAGCTTGACAGCGTATAACTATGGCTACACCTTC
>TRBV28|TRBJ2-5|NA|NA
CASARGQETQYF
TGTGCGAGCGCTCGGGGGCAAGAGACCCAGTACTTC
>TRBV4-1|TRBJ2-3|NA|NA
CASSQDWGTGTDTQYF
TGCGCCAGCAGCCAAGATTGGGGCACGGGCACAGATACGCAGTATTTT
>TRBV6-5|TRBJ2-4|once|TRBD1
CASSRTGENIQYF
TGTGCCAGCTCCCGGACAGGGGAAAACATTCAGTACTTC
>TRBV7-6|TRBJ2-2|once|NA
CASSLGTAGELFF
TGTGCCAGCAGCTTAGGGACAGCCGGGGAGCTGTTTTTT
>TRBV7-9|TRBJ2-7|NA|TRBD1
CASSSWTGPRSYEQYF
TGTGCCAGCAGCTCTTGGACAGGCCCGCGTTCCTACGAGCAGTACTTC
>TRBV9|TRBJ1-4|NA|NA
CASSVGGGGRSNEKLFF
TGTGCCAGCAGCGTAGGAGGGGGGGGACGGAGTAATGAAAAACTGTTTTTT
>TRBV5-1|TRBJ2-2|once|TRBD2
CASSSPASGSSIYTGELFF
TGCGCCAGCAGCTCGCCCGCTAGCGGAAGTTCCATTTACACCGGGGAGCTGTTTTTT
>TRBV30|TRBJ2-5|once|TRBD1
CAWTKDRGYQETQYF
TGTGCCTGGACCAAAGACAGGGGGTACCAAGAGACCCAGTACTTC
>TRBV5-1|TRBJ1-1|NA|NA
CASTLNAGGGTEAFF
TGCGCCAGCACCCTGAATGCGGGGGGGGGCACTGAAGCTTTCTTT
>TRBV10-1|TRBJ2-1|few|NA
CASLSEGGEQFF
TGCGCCAGCTTATCGGAAGGGGGTGAGCAGTTCTTC
>TRBV5-6|TRBJ2-3|NA|NA
CASSRGASTDTQYF
TGTGCCAGCAGCCGCGGGGCTAGCACAGATACGCAGTATTTT
>TRBV29-1|TRBJ2-6|once|NA
CSGTGAGANVLTF
TGCAGCGGTACAGGTGCCGGGGCCAACGTCCTGACTTTC
>TRBV4-1|TRBJ1-5|once|NA
CASSQRPTGQPQHF
TGCGCCAGCAGCCAAAGACCCACGGGTCAGCCCCAGCATTTT
>TRBV11-2|TRBJ2-6|NA|NA
CASEGSGCSGANVLTF
TGTGCCAGCGAAGGTTCGGGGTGCTCTGGGGCCAACGTCCTGACTTTC
>TRBV5-4|TRBJ2-7|few|NA
CASSLGRRSYEQYF
TGTGCCAGCAGCTTGGGGCGGCGCTCCTACGAGCAGTACTTC
>TRBV5-1|TRBJ1-4|NA|TRBD1
CASSAGDSTQEEKLFF
TGCGCCAGCAGCGCCGGGGACAGCACTCAGGAGGAAAAACTGTTTTTT
>TRBV2|TRBJ2-7|NA|NA
CASSDLDRTGNHEQYF
TGTGCCAGCAGTGATCTGGATCGAACAGGGAACCACGAGCAGTACTTC
>TRBV6-4|TRBJ2-1|NA|NA
CASTVGLPRQLYGEQFF
TGTGCCAGCACGGTTGGGCTTCCACGGCAGCTCTACGGTGAGCAGTTCTTC
>TRBV7-9|TRBJ1-2|NA|TRBD1
CASSLGVTGDSYTF
TGTGCCAGCAGCTTAGGGGTGACAGGGGATAGCTACACCTTC
>TRBV7-9|TRBJ1-4|NA|NA
CASSLGTNEKLFF
TGTGCCAGCAGCCTCGGGACAAATGAAAAACTGTTTTTT
>TRBV9|TRBJ2-6|NA|TRBD1
CASSVEFRGMDVQRANVLTF
TGTGCCAGCAGCGTAGAATTCAGGGGGATGGACGTTCAGAGGGCCAACGTCCTGACTTTC
>TRBV9|TRBJ1-2|NA|NA
CASSVEGTGTTHGYTF
TGTGCCAGCAGCGTAGAGGGGACTGGGACGACGCATGGCTACACCTTC
>TRBV11-1|TRBJ2-5|NA|TRBD1
CASSSHTTGSGTQYF
TGTGCCAGCAGCTCTCATACGACAGGGAGTGGGACCCAGTACTTC